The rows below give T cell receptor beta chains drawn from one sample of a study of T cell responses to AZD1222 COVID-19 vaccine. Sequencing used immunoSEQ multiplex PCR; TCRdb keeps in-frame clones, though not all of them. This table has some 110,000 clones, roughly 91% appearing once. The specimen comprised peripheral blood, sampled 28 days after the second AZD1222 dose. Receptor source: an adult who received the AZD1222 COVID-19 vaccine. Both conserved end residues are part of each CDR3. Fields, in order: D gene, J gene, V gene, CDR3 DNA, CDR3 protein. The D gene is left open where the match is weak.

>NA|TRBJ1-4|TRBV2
TGTGCCAGCGGAGGTGGAACCGGGGGGACTAATGAAAAACTGTTTTTT
CASGGGTGGTNEKLFF
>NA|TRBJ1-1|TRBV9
TGTGCCAGCACACCCGGCCTAAACACTGAAGCTTTCTTT
CASTPGLNTEAFF
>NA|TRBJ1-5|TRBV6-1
TGTGCCAGCAGTGAGGCGGGAGGGCCCCAGCATTTT
CASSEAGGPQHF
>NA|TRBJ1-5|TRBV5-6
TGTGCCAGCAGCTCCTTAGGGGTTCAGCCCCAGCATTTT
CASSSLGVQPQHF
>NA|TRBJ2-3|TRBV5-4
TGTGCCAGCAGCTTGCCAGGGTTTAGCACAGATACGCAGTATTTT
CASSLPGFSTDTQYF
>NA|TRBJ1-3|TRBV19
TGTGCCAGTAGTTCAGAACAGTTCTCTGGAAACACCATATATTTT
CASSSEQFSGNTIYF
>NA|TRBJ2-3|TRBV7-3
TGTGCCAGCAGCCCCCACGGGGCGGGACTGACAGATACGCAGTATTTT
CASSPHGAGLTDTQYF
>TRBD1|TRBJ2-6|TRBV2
TGTGCCAGCGGGGGACAGCCCTCTCTGGGGGCCAACGTCCTGACTTTC
CASGGQPSLGANVLTF
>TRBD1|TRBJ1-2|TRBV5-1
TGCGCCAGCAGCTTAGGACAGGCAGCTAACTATGGCTACACCTTC
CASSLGQAANYGYTF
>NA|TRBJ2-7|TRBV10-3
TGTGCCATCAGTGCGACGGACTCGTCCTACGAGCAGTACTTC
CAISATDSSYEQYF